These 17 T cell receptor beta chains were all obtained from the same sample, sequenced in a study of glioma-infiltrating T cells. The iRepertoire nested amplicon-rescue multiplex PCR amplified TCR alpha and beta CDR3s from RNA. TCRdb independently ran MiXCR on the multiplex PCR reads; one entry per CDR3 protein. The data show 160,000 or so distinct CDR3 sequences, with about 47% seen just once and roughly 5.2% held by the top ten. The source material was glioma tissue, nonneoplastic brain tissue, or PBMCs (not recorded which). The receptors here all came from a human donor with low-grade glioma or glioblastoma, undergoing nonglioma brain surgery, or in good health (not recorded which).

The rearrangement links TRBV19 to TRBJ1-5, with D uncertain. The CDR3 is 13 amino acids. V lost 0 bases and J lost 5, with 5 bases in between. Germline assignment: CDR1 LNHDA and CDR2 SQIVND (reference sequence). The DNA of the CDR3 is TGTGCCAGTAGTATAGAAGGTGATCAGCCCCAGCATTTT. Translating it yields CASSIEGDQPQHF.

The sample holds many counts of this clonotype. J is TRBJ1-1 and V is TRBV28; D remains unclear. This CDR3 contains 12 residues. CDR1 MDHEN and CDR2 SYDVKM come from the germline V gene. V lost 5 bases, J lost 4 bases, and 8 bases lay in between. As DNA, the CDR3 is TGTGCCAGCAGTCGTCAGATCACTGAAGCTTTCTTT. As protein: CASSRQITEAFF.

The V and J genes are TRBV19 and TRBJ1-2; possible D gene TRBD1, 5 bases. The germline CDR1 and CDR2 sequences are LNHDA and SQIVND (reference sequence). V dropped 7 bases and J dropped 5 bases, with 23 bases sitting between them. The CDR3 has 16 residues. CDR3 in amino acids: CASIPSGIGTLYGYTF. The CDR3 DNA reads as TGTGCCAGTATACCAAGCGGTATCGGGACGCTATATGGCTACACCTTC.

This clonotype was seen only a few times. This chain joins TRBV27 and TRBJ2-2; 8 bases are a match to TRBD1. The CDR3 is 16 residues long. The germline CDR1 and CDR2 sequences are MNHEY and SMNVEV (reference sequence). The V segment lost 2 bases and the J segment 5 bases; nucleotides outside the gene matches: 7. The CDR3 DNA reads as TGTGCCAGCAGTTTAAGACAGGGGATGGAAACCGGGGAGCTGTTTTTT. Protein product: CASSLRQGMETGELFF.

As regards this clonotype: A single base separates this from a much larger clone, so it may be a read error. The chain is built from TRBV2 and TRBJ2-1; D ambiguous. The germline V gene has CDR1 SNHLY and CDR2 FYNNEI. The CDR3 is made up of 14 amino acids. CDR3 region: CSSSVNPSYNEQFF. As DNA, the CDR3 is TGTTCCAGCAGTGTAAACCCCAGCTACAATGAGCAGTTCTTC.

This clonotype was observed many times. The CDR3 nucleotides read TGTGCCAGCAGTTTTACAACTAGTGGCGGCACAGATACGCAGTATTTT. Translating it yields CASSFTTSGGTDTQYF. This chain links TRBV27 with TRBJ2-3, with D tentatively TRBD2 (5 bases). The CDR3 extends over 16 amino acids. From germline, CDR1 is MNHEY and CDR2 SMNVEV (reference sequence). V lost 3 bases to trimming and J lost 1 base, with 14 bases between them.

This sequence joins TRBV12-3 or TRBV12-4 and TRBJ2-5, with D possibly matching TRBD1 (5 bases). There are 17 residues in the CDR3. V shed 3 bases and J shed 4 bases, with 21 bases lying between them. The chain's CDR3 is CASSFGAPGSGGETQYF. For the CDR3, the DNA is TGTGCCAGCAGTTTTGGGGCCCCAGGGTCCGGTGGAGAGACCCAGTACTTC.

This rearrangement joins TRBV10-3 to TRBJ2-7; 10 bases line up with TRBD1. Germline trimming cut 0 bases from V and 6 bases from J; bases unmatched to any gene: 8. CDR1 is ENHRY, CDR2 SYGVKD, per germline. This CDR3 contains 16 residues. CDR3 bases: TGTGCCATCAGTGAGTCCCGGGGGACAGGGGACGGCGAGCAGTACTTC. Amino acids: CAISESRGTGDGEQYF.

The rearrangement joins TRBV7-9 to TRBJ2-4, with D uncertain. The CDR3 has 11 residues. Per germline, CDR1 SEHNR and CDR2 FQNEAQ (reference sequence). Trimming stripped 2 bases from V and 9 bases from J, with 5 bases between. CDR3 nucleotide sequence: TGTGCCAGCAGCTTATTGGTCATTCAGTACTTC. Translation gives CASSLLVIQYF. Complete variable domain (other parts from reference TRBV7-9 and TRBJ2-4): DTGVSQNPRHKITKRGQNVTFRCDPISEHNRLYWYRQTLGQGPEFLTYFQNEAQLEKSRLLSDRFSAERPKGSFSTLEIQRTEQGDSAMYLCASSLLVIQYFGAGTRLSVL.

The rearrangement joins TRBV20-1 to TRBJ1-6, with 7 bases lining up with TRBD1. Trimming at V came to 6 bases and at J to 9 bases, leaving 20 bases not matched to a gene. Germline V CDR1 and CDR2: DFQATT, SNEGSKA (reference sequence). This CDR3 contains 17 residues. DNA for the CDR3: TGCAGTGCGGAGGGGGCCGGGGGCCAGATTGGGGCTTCACCCCTCCACTTT. It encodes CSAEGAGGQIGASPLHF.

A remark on this clonotype: Being one base from a much bigger clone, this may be a read error. The chain is built from TRBV28 and TRBJ2-2; D unclear. Per germline, CDR1 MDHEN and CDR2 SYDVKM. Trimming took 7 bases from V and 6 from J, leaving 15 bases between them. This CDR3 region has 14 residues. CDR3 residues: CASKWALVAGELFF. CDR3 DNA sequence: TGTGCCAGCAAATGGGCGCTGGTAGCCGGGGAGCTGTTTTTT.

Points on this clonotype: A read error may be the cause here, since a much bigger clone is one base away. V is TRBV10-3 and J is TRBJ1-1, with D possibly matching TRBD1 (6 bases). The V gene lost 1 base and the J gene lost 3 bases, with 12 bases spanning the gap. The CDR3 totals 15 residues. Germline-derived CDR1 and CDR2 are ENHRY and SYGVKD. CDR3 nucleotide sequence: TGTGCCATCAGTGAGTTCATACAGGGTCACACTGAAGCTTTCTTT. It translates to CAISEFIQGHTEAFF.

Of note for this clonotype: A read error may explain this, as a much larger clone is one base away. The V gene is TRBV14, the J gene TRBJ2-1; D gene uncertain. The length of the CDR3 is 13 residues. Germline CDR1 and CDR2: SGHDN and FVKESK. The CDR3 region has the DNA TGTGCCAGCATCCAAGTAAGGAACGGTGAGCAGTTCTTC. It specifies CASIQVRNGEQFF. The full variable domain, completed using reference TRBV14 and TRBJ2-1, is EAGVTQFPSHSVIEKGQTVTLRCDPISGHDNLYWYRRVMGKEIKFLLHFVKESKQDESGMPNNRFLAERTGGTYSTLKVQPAELEDSGVYFCASIQVRNGEQFFGPGTRLTVL.

In this sample, this clonotype turned up a few times. CDR3 bases: TGTGCCAGCAGTGACACTCCGGGACAGCAAGAGACCCAGTACTTC. As protein: CASSDTPGQQETQYF. The chain uses TRBV6-4 and TRBJ2-5; 7 positions match TRBD1. The length of the CDR3 is 15 residues. The germline gives CDR1 MRHNA, CDR2 SNTAGT. V was pared by 2 bases and J by 2 bases, with 5 bases of the junction left unmatched.

A word on this clonotype: This sequence may be a read error, since a much larger clone differs from it by one base. The V call is TRBV6-2 or TRBV6-3, the J call TRBJ2-7; D is unresolved. CDR3 length: 11 amino acids. Germline CDR1 is MNHEY and CDR2 is SVGEGT. The CDR3 DNA follows: TGTGCCATCAGTGGGCGCTACGAGCAGTACTTC. This sequence encodes CAISGRYEQYF.

The chain joins TRBV11-3 to TRBJ1-1, with D hard to call. Trimming removed 5 bases at V and 2 bases at J, with 15 bases between. The CDR3 sequence is 15 residues long. The germline CDR1 and CDR2 sequences are SGHNT and YENEEA. The DNA of the CDR3 is TGTGCCAGCAGCGCGCGTACGGTATCCAACACTGAAGCTTTCTTT. Protein: CASSARTVSNTEAFF.

This clonotype was seen at least ten times. This sequence joins TRBV15 and TRBJ1-1; a weak D match, TRBD1 (5 bases). This CDR3 spans 13 amino acids. From germline, CDR1 is LNHNV and CDR2 YYDKDF (reference sequence). The V gene lost 0 bases and the J gene lost 6 bases, with 8 bases spanning the gap. The CDR3 protein is CATSRERDAEAFF. In DNA, the CDR3 is TGTGCCACCAGCAGAGAAAGGGACGCTGAAGCTTTCTTT.